Listed below are T cell receptor beta chains from one sample, sequenced in a study of response to subunit inactivated influenza vaccine. One entry per CDR3 protein, called by TCRdb with MiXCR from the RT-PCR reads. The sample lists under 200,000 distinct CDR3 sequences, roughly 12% occurring once. These sequences were also reported in another study, on T cells expressing NK-cell markers.

Sequenced material: CD8+ T cells sorted from PBMCs, taken about 11 days after vaccination. Receptor source: a man aged 50 to 60 who received an inactivated influenza vaccine. Both conserved end residues are part of each CDR3.

j_call v_call cdr3_aa
TRBJ2-7 TRBV19 CASKPQAGWDEQYF
TRBJ2-5 TRBV14 CASKWGDPIMKETQYF
TRBJ1-2 TRBV7-2 CASSLGLALYGYTF
TRBJ2-2 TRBV6-1 CASSPHPGANTGELFF
TRBJ2-7 TRBV11-1 CASSSTLPGTGGPYLSYEQYF
TRBJ2-7 TRBV4-1 CASSFLDGGNYEQYF
TRBJ2-7 TRBV4-1 CASSQGQAYEQYF
TRBJ2-2 TRBV4-1 CASSQDWGTGELFF
TRBJ1-1 TRBV29-1 CSVEFGAGGTEAFF
TRBJ2-1 TRBV6-1 CASRSRGPGFHEQFF
TRBJ1-4 TRBV29-1 CSVAIQGLGKLFF
TRBJ2-7 TRBV11-2 CASSWGGARGEQYF
TRBJ2-7 TRBV20-1 CSARDLRGPHLYEQYF
TRBJ2-5 TRBV6-5 CASSYLGGYGLPDQETQYF
TRBJ2-7 TRBV7-6 CASSPMGLAGGSGHEQYF
TRBJ2-7 TRBV12-3/TRBV12-4 CASSLVGNEQYF
TRBJ1-1 TRBV6-5 CASSYSGREAFF
TRBJ2-3 TRBV12-3/TRBV12-4 CASSLRPGFTDTQYF